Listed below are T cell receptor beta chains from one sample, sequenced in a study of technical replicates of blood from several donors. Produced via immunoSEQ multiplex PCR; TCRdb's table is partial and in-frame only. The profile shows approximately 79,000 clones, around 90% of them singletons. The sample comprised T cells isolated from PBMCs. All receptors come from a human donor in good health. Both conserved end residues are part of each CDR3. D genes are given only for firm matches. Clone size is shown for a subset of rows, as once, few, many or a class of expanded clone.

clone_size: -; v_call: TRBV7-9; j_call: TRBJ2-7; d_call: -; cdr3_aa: CASRLDSYEQYF; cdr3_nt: TGTGCCAGCAGGCTCGACTCATACGAGCAGTACTTC
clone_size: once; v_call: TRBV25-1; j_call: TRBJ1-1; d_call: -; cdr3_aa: CASLDGLEAFF; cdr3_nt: TGTGCCAGCCTCGACGGGTTAGAAGCTTTCTTT
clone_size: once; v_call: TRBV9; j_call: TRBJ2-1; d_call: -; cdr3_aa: CASSVGISHHNEQFF; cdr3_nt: TGTGCCAGCAGCGTAGGAATTAGCCACCACAATGAGCAGTTCTTC
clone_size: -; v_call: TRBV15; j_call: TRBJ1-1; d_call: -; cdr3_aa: CATSRAGGILNTEAFF; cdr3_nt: TGTGCCACCAGCAGAGCTGGGGGGATATTGAACACTGAAGCTTTCTTT
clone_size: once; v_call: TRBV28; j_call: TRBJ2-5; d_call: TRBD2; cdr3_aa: CASSLGGGSRETQYF; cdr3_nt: TGTGCCAGCAGTTTAGGTGGCGGGAGCAGGGAGACCCAGTACTTC
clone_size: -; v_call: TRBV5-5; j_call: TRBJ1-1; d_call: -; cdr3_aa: CASSLDQGYNTEAFF; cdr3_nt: TGTGCCAGCAGCTTGGATCAGGGCTATAACACTGAAGCTTTCTTT
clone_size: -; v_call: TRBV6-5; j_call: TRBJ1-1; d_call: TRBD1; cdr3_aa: CASSYLGQVHRAEAFF; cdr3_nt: TGTGCCAGCAGTTACCTCGGACAGGTACATAGGGCTGAAGCTTTCTTT
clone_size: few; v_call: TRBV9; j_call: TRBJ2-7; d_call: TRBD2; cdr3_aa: CASSPPGTSGQEQYF; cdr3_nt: TGTGCCAGCAGCCCTCCCGGGACTAGCGGCCAAGAGCAGTACTTC
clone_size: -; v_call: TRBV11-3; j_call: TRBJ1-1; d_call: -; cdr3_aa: CASSLYRLVNTEAFF; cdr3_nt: TGTGCCAGCAGCTTATACCGGTTAGTGAACACTGAAGCTTTCTTT
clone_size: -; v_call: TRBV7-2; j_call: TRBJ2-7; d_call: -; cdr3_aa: CASSFHSYEQYF; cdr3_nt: TGTGCCAGCAGCTTCCACAGCTACGAGCAGTACTTC
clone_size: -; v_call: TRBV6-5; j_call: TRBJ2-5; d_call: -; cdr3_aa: CASSSRLGLETQYF; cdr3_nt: TGTGCCAGCAGTTCCAGGCTGGGTCTGGAGACCCAGTACTTC
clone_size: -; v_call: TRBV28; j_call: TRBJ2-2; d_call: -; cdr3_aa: CASDHGAGELFF; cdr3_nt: TGTGCCAGCGACCATGGGGCAGGGGAGCTGTTTTTT